Listed below are T cell receptor beta chains from one sample, sequenced in a study of shared clonotypes between healthy human individuals. Libraries were prepared by immunoSEQ multiplex PCR; TCRdb keeps only in-frame clonotypes and omits some of them. In the table there are under 2,500,000 clones, 90% to 96% of which are singletons. The sample taken for sequencing was naive CD4+ T cells sorted from blood. The receptor set was obtained from a man younger than 35 in good health. The CDR3 runs from the conserved cysteine through the conserved F or W. Fields, in order: D gene, J gene, clone size, V gene, CDR3 protein, CDR3 DNA. A D gene is named only where the DNA matches it firmly. Clone size is stated in some rows and not others, as once, few, many or a class when expanded.

D gene: NA; J gene: TRBJ2-3; clone size: NA; V gene: TRBV2; CDR3 protein: CASSRDTGRTDTQYF; CDR3 DNA: TGTGCCAGCAGTCGGGACACCGGCAGGACAGATACGCAGTATTTT
D gene: NA; J gene: TRBJ1-1; clone size: NA; V gene: TRBV5-4; CDR3 protein: CASSLFGAAMNTEAFF; CDR3 DNA: TGTGCCAGCAGCTTGTTTGGGGCGGCAATGAACACTGAAGCTTTCTTT
D gene: NA; J gene: TRBJ2-1; clone size: NA; V gene: TRBV25-1; CDR3 protein: CASSDQDGRSGYYNEQFF; CDR3 DNA: TGTGCCAGCAGTGATCAGGACGGACGGAGTGGTTACTACAATGAGCAGTTCTTC
D gene: NA; J gene: TRBJ2-2; clone size: once; V gene: TRBV7-2; CDR3 protein: CASSYPQLGGGELFF; CDR3 DNA: TGTGCCAGCAGCTACCCACAACTAGGAGGCGGGGAGCTGTTTTTT
D gene: NA; J gene: TRBJ1-3; clone size: NA; V gene: TRBV11-2; CDR3 protein: CASSLQPHSGNTIYF; CDR3 DNA: TGTGCCAGCAGCTTACAGCCTCACTCTGGAAACACCATATATTTT
D gene: TRBD1; J gene: TRBJ1-1; clone size: once; V gene: TRBV4-1; CDR3 protein: CASSPSDRGATEAFF; CDR3 DNA: TGCGCCAGCAGCCCCTCGGACAGGGGGGCCACTGAAGCTTTCTTT
D gene: TRBD2; J gene: TRBJ2-7; clone size: NA; V gene: TRBV9; CDR3 protein: CASSLGLAGTYEQYF; CDR3 DNA: TGTGCCAGCAGCCTCGGGCTAGCGGGGACCTACGAGCAGTACTTC
D gene: TRBD2; J gene: TRBJ2-7; clone size: NA; V gene: TRBV28; CDR3 protein: CASRTSGPNYEQYF; CDR3 DNA: TGTGCCAGCAGAACTAGCGGACCGAACTACGAGCAGTACTTC
D gene: TRBD1; J gene: TRBJ2-5; clone size: NA; V gene: TRBV7-6; CDR3 protein: CASSQQGAIQETQYF; CDR3 DNA: TGTGCCAGCAGCCAACAGGGGGCTATCCAAGAGACCCAGTACTTC
D gene: NA; J gene: TRBJ2-7; clone size: NA; V gene: TRBV11-2; CDR3 protein: CASSLVAGSYEQYF; CDR3 DNA: TGTGCCAGCAGCTTAGTGGCAGGGAGCTACGAGCAGTACTTC
D gene: NA; J gene: TRBJ2-3; clone size: NA; V gene: TRBV5-4; CDR3 protein: CASSLGGEGTDTQYF; CDR3 DNA: TGTGCCAGCAGCTTGGGTGGGGAGGGCACAGATACGCAGTATTTT
D gene: TRBD1; J gene: TRBJ2-2; clone size: NA; V gene: TRBV5-4; CDR3 protein: CASSLDIQGAGELFF; CDR3 DNA: TGTGCCAGCAGCTTGGACATACAGGGGGCCGGGGAGCTGTTTTTT
D gene: NA; J gene: TRBJ2-3; clone size: NA; V gene: TRBV28; CDR3 protein: CAIHPGTADTQYF; CDR3 DNA: TGTGCCATTCACCCGGGTACAGCAGATACGCAGTATTTT